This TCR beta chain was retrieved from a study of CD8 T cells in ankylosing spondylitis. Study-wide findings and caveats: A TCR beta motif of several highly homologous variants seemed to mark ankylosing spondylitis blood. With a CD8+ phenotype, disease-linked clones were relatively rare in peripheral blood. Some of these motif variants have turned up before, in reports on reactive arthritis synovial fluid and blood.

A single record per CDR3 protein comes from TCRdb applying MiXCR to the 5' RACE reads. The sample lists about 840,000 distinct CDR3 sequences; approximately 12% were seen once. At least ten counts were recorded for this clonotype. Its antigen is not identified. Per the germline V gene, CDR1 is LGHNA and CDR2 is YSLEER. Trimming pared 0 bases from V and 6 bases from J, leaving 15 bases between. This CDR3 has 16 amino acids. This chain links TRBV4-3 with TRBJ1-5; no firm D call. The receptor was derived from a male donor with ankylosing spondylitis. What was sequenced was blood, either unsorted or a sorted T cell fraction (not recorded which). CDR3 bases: TGCGCCAGCAGCCAAGATCTTCAACGAGAAGGTCAGCCCCAGCATTTT. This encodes CASSQDLQREGQPQHF.